This is a list of T cell receptor beta chains from one sample in a study of T cells in Graves' hyperthyroidism and ophthalmopathy. TCRdb recomputed calls from the multiplex PCR reads with MiXCR, one row per CDR3 protein. The sample yields approximately 720,000 distinct CDR3 sequences, around a sixth seen once. Sequencing used blood. The receptors come from a woman aged 45-59 years with Graves' hyperthyroidism that later progressed to Graves' ophthalmopathy. The CDR3 runs from the conserved cysteine through the conserved F or W. The order of the fields is clone size, D gene, J gene, V gene, CDR3 protein, CDR3 DNA. D genes are given only for firm matches. Only part of the rows carry a size: once, few, many, or a class if the clone is expanded.

>-|-|TRBJ2-1|TRBV9
CASSVTGRGSYNEQFF
TGTGCCAGCAGCGTAACGGGCAGGGGATCCTACAATGAGCAGTTCTTC
>many|-|TRBJ1-5|TRBV3-1
CASSQSGSLGYGRPQHF
TGTGCCAGCAGCCAATCGGGGAGTTTGGGTTATGGACGTCCCCAGCATTTT
>many|-|TRBJ1-5|TRBV3-1
CASSPLGPGPQHF
TGTGCCAGCAGCCCGTTGGGACCCGGGCCCCAGCATTTT
>few|-|TRBJ1-4|TRBV6-1
CASSRFSNEKLFF
TGTGCCAGCAGCCGGTTCTCTAATGAAAAACTGTTTTTT
>many|-|TRBJ2-4|TRBV6-1
CASSESGGSNIQYF
TGTGCCAGCAGTGAATCCGGGGGATCAAACATTCAGTACTTC
>few|-|TRBJ1-1|TRBV29-1
CSVEDLGGTEAFF
TGCAGCGTTGAAGATCTTGGGGGCACTGAAGCTTTCTTT
>many|TRBD1|TRBJ2-1|TRBV5-5
CASSYSGQLYNEQFF
TGTGCCAGCAGCTATTCGGGACAGCTCTACAATGAGCAGTTCTTC
>-|TRBD1|TRBJ1-5|TRBV19
CASSILQGGQGLPPQHF
TGTGCCAGTAGTATTCTTCAGGGGGGGCAGGGATTGCCGCCCCAGCATTTT
>many|-|TRBJ2-5|TRBV6-2/TRBV6-3
CATTDGYQETQYF
TGTGCCACTACGGACGGGTACCAAGAGACCCAGTACTTC
>many|-|TRBJ2-1|TRBV3-1
CASSYHGAWDNEQFF
TGTGCCAGCAGCTATCACGGAGCGTGGGACAATGAGCAGTTCTTC
>many|TRBD1|TRBJ2-5|TRBV2
CASSGDEGQVYQETQYF
TGTGCCAGCAGTGGGGACGAGGGACAGGTATACCAAGAGACCCAGTACTTC
>-|TRBD1|TRBJ1-4|TRBV20-1
CSASPRNRGRLEKLFF
TGCAGTGCTAGCCCCCGGAACAGGGGGCGCCTAGAAAAACTGTTTTTT
>few|-|TRBJ2-5|TRBV6-6
CASSYSPGKETQYF
TGTGCCAGCAGTTACTCGCCCGGAAAAGAGACCCAGTACTTC
>-|-|TRBJ1-2|TRBV19
CASSLWVNYGYTF
TGTGCCAGTAGTCTTTGGGTTAACTATGGCTACACCTTC
>many|TRBD1|TRBJ2-3|TRBV18
CASSPTGASTDTQYF
TGTGCCAGCTCACCAACAGGGGCTAGCACAGATACGCAGTATTTT
>many|TRBD1|TRBJ1-2|TRBV5-8
CASSKDRDHYGYTF
TGTGCCAGCAGCAAAGACAGGGACCACTATGGCTACACCTTC
>-|-|TRBJ1-5|TRBV30
CAWSAHRVGQPQHF
TGTGCCTGGAGTGCGCATAGGGTGGGTCAGCCCCAGCATTTT
>-|-|TRBJ2-2|TRBV7-2
CASSQQGSYSLANTGELFF
TGTGCCAGCAGCCAACAGGGCTCCTACTCTTTAGCGAACACCGGGGAGCTGTTTTTT
>many|-|TRBJ2-3|TRBV18
CASSPPGVTDTQYF
TGTGCCAGCTCACCACCAGGGGTCACAGATACGCAGTATTTT
>-|-|TRBJ2-3|TRBV18
CASAGRLSDTQYF
TGTGCCAGTGCAGGGCGACTATCAGATACGCAGTATTTT
>few|TRBD1|TRBJ1-6|TRBV10-3
CAISLQGPGDNSPLHF
TGTGCCATCAGTCTACAGGGGCCCGGAGATAATTCACCCCTCCACTTT
>-|-|TRBJ2-5|TRBV5-1
CASSVGTGVGETQYF
TGCGCCAGCAGCGTCGGGACTGGAGTAGGAGAGACCCAGTACTTC
>-|-|TRBJ2-1|TRBV20-1
CSARGVGSEQFF
TGCAGTGCTAGAGGAGTCGGGAGTGAGCAGTTCTTC
>-|-|TRBJ1-2|TRBV12-3/TRBV12-4
CASTPGINYGYTF
TGTGCCAGCACCCCAGGGATTAACTATGGCTACACCTTC
>few|-|TRBJ2-2|TRBV11-2
CASSPPPGIHSTGELFF
TGTGCCAGCAGCCCCCCTCCGGGGATTCATAGCACCGGGGAGCTGTTTTTT
>many|TRBD1|TRBJ2-2|TRBV2
CASSVGQGAATNTGELFF
TGTGCCAGCAGTGTAGGACAGGGGGCGGCCACGAACACCGGGGAGCTGTTTTTT
>-|-|TRBJ2-7|TRBV4-1
CASSPGPGGAYEQYF
TGCGCCAGCAGTCCAGGACCAGGGGGGGCGTACGAGCAGTACTTC
>many|TRBD2|TRBJ2-1|TRBV18
CASSTGLAGNNEQFF
TGTGCCAGCTCAACAGGACTAGCGGGGAACAATGAGCAGTTCTTC
>-|TRBD1|TRBJ1-5|TRBV7-9
CASTRGAQPQHF
TGTGCCAGCACCAGGGGGGCTCAGCCCCAGCATTTT
>many|-|TRBJ1-2|TRBV6-1
CASSYSERSGYTF
TGTGCCAGCAGTTATTCGGAAAGGAGTGGCTACACCTTC
>few|TRBD2|TRBJ2-7|TRBV12-3/TRBV12-4
CASSASGEIYEQYF
TGTGCCAGCAGCGCTAGCGGGGAAATCTACGAGCAGTACTTC
>many|TRBD2|TRBJ2-3|TRBV3-1
CASSQERASGGSTQYF
TGTGCCAGCAGCCAAGAGCGGGCTAGCGGGGGTAGTACGCAGTATTTT
>few|TRBD1|TRBJ1-1|TRBV6-5
CASSYARPTGHTEAFF
TGTGCCAGCAGTTACGCACGACCGACAGGGCACACTGAAGCTTTCTTT
>few|-|TRBJ1-2|TRBV6-2/TRBV6-3
CASSVAGKTGYTF
TGTGCCAGCAGCGTAGCGGGAAAAACTGGCTACACCTTC